This T cell receptor beta chain was recovered during a study of blood T cell repertoires in COVID-19. Original methodology: Scientists estimated how many nucleated cells there were by amplifying reference gene primers. Sequencing used immunoSEQ multiplex PCR; TCRdb keeps in-frame clones, though not all of them. D and trimming were read from the DNA, whereas the V and J calls and clone size are those reported in that table. The sample carries 300,000 to 400,000 clones, about 86% recorded once. CDR3 size: 12 residues. Germline CDR1 is SGDLS and CDR2 is YYNGEE. V was cut by 3 bases and J by 3 bases, with 7 bases left in between.

The V and J genes are TRBV9 and TRBJ2-7; D might be TRBD2 (6 bases). The sequence derives from an older woman with COVID-19, enrolled during active disease. The sample was peripheral blood. The chain's CDR3 is CASSDGGYEQYF. The CDR3 DNA reads TGTGCCAGCAGCGACGGGGGCTACGAGCAGTACTTC. The full variable domain, in which reference TRBV9 and TRBJ2-7 provide the parts outside the CDR3, is DSGVTQTPKHLITATGQRVTLRCSPRSGDLSVYWYQQSLDQGLQFLIQYYNGEERAKGNILERFSAQQFPDLHSELNLSSLELGDSALYFCASSDGGYEQYFGPGTRLTVT.